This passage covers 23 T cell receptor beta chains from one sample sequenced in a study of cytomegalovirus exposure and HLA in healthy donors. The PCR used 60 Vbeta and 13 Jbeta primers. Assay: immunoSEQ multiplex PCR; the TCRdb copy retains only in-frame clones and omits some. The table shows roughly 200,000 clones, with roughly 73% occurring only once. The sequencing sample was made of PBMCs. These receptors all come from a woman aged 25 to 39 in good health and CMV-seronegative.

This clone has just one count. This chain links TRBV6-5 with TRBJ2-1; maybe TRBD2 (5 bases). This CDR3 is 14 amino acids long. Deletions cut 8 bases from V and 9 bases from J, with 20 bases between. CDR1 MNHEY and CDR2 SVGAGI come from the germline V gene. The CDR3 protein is CASQRAYDNSEQFF. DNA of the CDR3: TGTGCCAGCCAGAGGGCATACGACAATAGTGAGCAGTTCTTC.

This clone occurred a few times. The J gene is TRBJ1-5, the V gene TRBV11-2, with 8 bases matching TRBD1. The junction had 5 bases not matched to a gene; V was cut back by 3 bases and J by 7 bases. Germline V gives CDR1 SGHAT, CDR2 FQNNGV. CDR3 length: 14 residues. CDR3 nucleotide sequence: TGTGCCAGCAGCTTGGACAGGGTCGGGCAGCCCCAGCATTTT. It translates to CASSLDRVGQPQHF.

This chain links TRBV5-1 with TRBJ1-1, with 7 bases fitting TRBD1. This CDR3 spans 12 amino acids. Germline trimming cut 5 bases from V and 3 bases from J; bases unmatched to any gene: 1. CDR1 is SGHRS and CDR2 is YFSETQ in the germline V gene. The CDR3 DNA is TGCGCCAGCAGTCAGGGGGACACTGAAGCTTTCTTT. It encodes CASSQGDTEAFF.

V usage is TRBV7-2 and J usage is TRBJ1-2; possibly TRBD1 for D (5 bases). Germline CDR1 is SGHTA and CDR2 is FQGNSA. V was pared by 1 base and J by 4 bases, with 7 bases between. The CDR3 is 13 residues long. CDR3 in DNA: TGTGCCAGCAGCTTAGATCAGGGCTATGGCTACACCTTC. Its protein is CASSLDQGYGYTF.

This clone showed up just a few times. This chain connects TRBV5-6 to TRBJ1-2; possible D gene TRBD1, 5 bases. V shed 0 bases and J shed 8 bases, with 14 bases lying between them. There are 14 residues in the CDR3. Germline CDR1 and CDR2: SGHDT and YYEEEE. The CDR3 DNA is TGTGCCAGCAGCTTGGTCGGGGGTCGGAGCGGCTACACCTTC. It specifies CASSLVGGRSGYTF.

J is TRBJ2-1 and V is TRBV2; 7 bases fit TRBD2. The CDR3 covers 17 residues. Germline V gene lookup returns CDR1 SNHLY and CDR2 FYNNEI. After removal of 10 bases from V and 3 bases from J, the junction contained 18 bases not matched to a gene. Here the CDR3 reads CAIGRSIIKRDYNEQFF. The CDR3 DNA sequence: TGTGCCATCGGACGGAGCATCATCAAGCGGGACTACAATGAGCAGTTCTTC.

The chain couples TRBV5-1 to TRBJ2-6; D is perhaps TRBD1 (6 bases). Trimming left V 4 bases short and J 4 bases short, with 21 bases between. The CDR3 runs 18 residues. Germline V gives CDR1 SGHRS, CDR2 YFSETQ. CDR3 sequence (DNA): TGCGCCAGCAGCCCTATAGGACAGATCCTGAGGGGGGCCAACGTCCTGACTTTC. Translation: CASSPIGQILRGANVLTF.

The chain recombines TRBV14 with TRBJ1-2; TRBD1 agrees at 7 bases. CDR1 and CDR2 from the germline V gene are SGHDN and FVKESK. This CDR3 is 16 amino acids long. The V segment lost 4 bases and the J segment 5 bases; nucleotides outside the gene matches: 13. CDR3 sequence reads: CASSLLQGRKNYGYTF. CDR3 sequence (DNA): TGTGCCAGCAGCCTACTACAGGGGCGGAAGAATTATGGCTACACCTTC.

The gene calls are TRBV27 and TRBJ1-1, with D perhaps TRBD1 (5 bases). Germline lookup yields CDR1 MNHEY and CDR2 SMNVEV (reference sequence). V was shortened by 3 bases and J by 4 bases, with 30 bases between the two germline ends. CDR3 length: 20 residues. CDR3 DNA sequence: TGTGCCAGCAGTTTCTCCCGACCTTTTAAGGCGACGGGGGGGGGCACTGAAGCTTTCTTT. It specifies CASSFSRPFKATGGGTEAFF.

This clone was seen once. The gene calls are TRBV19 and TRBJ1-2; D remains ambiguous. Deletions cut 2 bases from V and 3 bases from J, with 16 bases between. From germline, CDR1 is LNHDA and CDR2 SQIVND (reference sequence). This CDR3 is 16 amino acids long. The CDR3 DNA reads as TGTGCCAGTAGTATATTTTCGGGCGGGGTTTACTATGGCTACACCTTC. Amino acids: CASSIFSGGVYYGYTF.

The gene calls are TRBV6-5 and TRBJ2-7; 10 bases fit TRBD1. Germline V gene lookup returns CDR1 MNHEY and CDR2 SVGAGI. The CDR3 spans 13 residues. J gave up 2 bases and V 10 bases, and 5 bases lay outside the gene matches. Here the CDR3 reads CATRDRGPYEQYF. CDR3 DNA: TGTGCCACCCGGGACAGGGGTCCCTACGAGCAGTACTTC.

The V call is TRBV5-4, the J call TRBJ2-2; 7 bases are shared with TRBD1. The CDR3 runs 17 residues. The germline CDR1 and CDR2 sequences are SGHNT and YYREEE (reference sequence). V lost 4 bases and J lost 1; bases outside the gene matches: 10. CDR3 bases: TGTGCCAGCAGCAGACTCCCGGGACAGCAGAACACCGGGGAGCTGTTTTTT. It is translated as CASSRLPGQQNTGELFF.

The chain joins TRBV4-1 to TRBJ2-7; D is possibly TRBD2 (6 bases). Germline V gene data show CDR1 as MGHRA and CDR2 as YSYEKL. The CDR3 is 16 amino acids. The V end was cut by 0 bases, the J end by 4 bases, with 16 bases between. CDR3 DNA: TGCGCCAGCAGCCAAGATGGAGGAGGGATGAGGTACGAGCAGTACTTC. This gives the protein CASSQDGGGMRYEQYF.

CDR3 loop: CASSLDVRETYEQYF. CDR3 in DNA: TGTGCCAGCAGCTTAGATGTCAGGGAAACCTACGAGCAGTACTTC. The rearrangement links TRBV11-2 to TRBJ2-7, with D perhaps TRBD1 (5 bases). Germline loops: CDR1 SGHAT, CDR2 FQNNGV. Trimming took 0 bases from V and 2 from J, leaving 11 bases between them. CDR3 size: 15 residues.

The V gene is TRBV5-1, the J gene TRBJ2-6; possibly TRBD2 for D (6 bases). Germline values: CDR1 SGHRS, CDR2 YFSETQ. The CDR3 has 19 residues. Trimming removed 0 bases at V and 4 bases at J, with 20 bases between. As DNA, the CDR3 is TGCGCCAGCAGCTTGGTGTTCGGGGGAACCTCTTCAGGGGCCAACGTCCTGACTTTC. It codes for CASSLVFGGTSSGANVLTF.

The CDR3 DNA follows: TGTGCCAGCACCAGACTTAACTATGGCTACACCTTC. It yields the protein CASTRLNYGYTF. This sequence joins TRBV9 and TRBJ1-2; D gene unclear. This CDR3 is built from 12 residues. Germline V gives CDR1 SGDLS, CDR2 YYNGEE. Trimming stripped 6 bases from V and 1 base from J, with 7 bases between.

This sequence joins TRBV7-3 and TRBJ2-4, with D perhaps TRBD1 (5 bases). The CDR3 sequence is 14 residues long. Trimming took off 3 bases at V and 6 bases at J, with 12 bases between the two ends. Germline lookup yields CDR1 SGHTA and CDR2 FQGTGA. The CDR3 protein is CASSLAGYGNIQYF. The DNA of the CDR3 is TGTGCCAGCAGCTTGGCAGGGTATGGAAACATTCAGTACTTC.

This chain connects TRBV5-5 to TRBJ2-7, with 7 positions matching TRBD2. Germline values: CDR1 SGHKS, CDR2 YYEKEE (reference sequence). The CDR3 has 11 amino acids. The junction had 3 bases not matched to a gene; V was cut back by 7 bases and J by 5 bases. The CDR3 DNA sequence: TGTGCCAGCGTCGGGGGGAACGAGCAGTACTTC. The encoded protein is CASVGGNEQYF.

Written as DNA, the CDR3 is TGTGCCAGCAGCTTCGGAGTCGATCAGCCCCAGCATTTT. It translates to CASSFGVDQPQHF. The chain employs TRBV7-2 and TRBJ1-5; D is undetermined. CDR1 and CDR2 (germline): SGHTA, FQGNSA. V was cut by 3 bases and J by 5 bases, with 8 bases left in between. The CDR3 length is 13 residues.

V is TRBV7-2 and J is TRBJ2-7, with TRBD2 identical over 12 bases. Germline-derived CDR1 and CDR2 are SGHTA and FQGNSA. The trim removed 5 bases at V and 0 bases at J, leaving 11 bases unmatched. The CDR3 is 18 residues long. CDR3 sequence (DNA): TGTGCCAGCAGCCAGGGGCTAGCGGGGGGGCCTAACTCCTACGAGCAGTACTTC. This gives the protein CASSQGLAGGPNSYEQYF. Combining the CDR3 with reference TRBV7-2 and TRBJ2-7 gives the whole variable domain GAGVSQSPSNKVTEKGKDVELRCDPISGHTALYWYRQSLGQGLEFLIYFQGNSAPDKSGLPSDRFSAERTGGSVSTLTIQRTQQEDSAVYLCASSQGLAGGPNSYEQYFGPGTRLTVT.

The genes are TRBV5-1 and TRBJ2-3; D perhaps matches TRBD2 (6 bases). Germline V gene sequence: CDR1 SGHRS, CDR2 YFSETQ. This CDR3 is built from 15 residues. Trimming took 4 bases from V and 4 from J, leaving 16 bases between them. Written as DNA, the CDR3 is TGCGCCAGCAGCGCAGGGACTGCCAAGGCAGATACGCAGTATTTT. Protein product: CASSAGTAKADTQYF.

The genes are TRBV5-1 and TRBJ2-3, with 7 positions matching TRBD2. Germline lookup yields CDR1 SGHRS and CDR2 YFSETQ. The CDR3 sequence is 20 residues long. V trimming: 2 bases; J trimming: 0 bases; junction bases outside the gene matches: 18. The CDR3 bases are TGCGCCAGCAGCTTACTACCCAGGTTACCGGGACTAACTAGCACAGATACGCAGTATTTT. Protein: CASSLLPRLPGLTSTDTQYF.

The DNA of the CDR3 is TGCGCCAGCAGGACAGATCCACATAGCAATCAGCCCCAGCATTTT. As protein: CASRTDPHSNQPQHF. The chain combines TRBV5-1 with TRBJ1-5, with a weak D call TRBD1 (5 bases). Trimming shortened V by 5 bases and J by 0 bases, and 12 bases separated the two germline ends. CDR1 and CDR2 (germline): SGHRS, YFSETQ. The CDR3 loop spans 15 amino acids.